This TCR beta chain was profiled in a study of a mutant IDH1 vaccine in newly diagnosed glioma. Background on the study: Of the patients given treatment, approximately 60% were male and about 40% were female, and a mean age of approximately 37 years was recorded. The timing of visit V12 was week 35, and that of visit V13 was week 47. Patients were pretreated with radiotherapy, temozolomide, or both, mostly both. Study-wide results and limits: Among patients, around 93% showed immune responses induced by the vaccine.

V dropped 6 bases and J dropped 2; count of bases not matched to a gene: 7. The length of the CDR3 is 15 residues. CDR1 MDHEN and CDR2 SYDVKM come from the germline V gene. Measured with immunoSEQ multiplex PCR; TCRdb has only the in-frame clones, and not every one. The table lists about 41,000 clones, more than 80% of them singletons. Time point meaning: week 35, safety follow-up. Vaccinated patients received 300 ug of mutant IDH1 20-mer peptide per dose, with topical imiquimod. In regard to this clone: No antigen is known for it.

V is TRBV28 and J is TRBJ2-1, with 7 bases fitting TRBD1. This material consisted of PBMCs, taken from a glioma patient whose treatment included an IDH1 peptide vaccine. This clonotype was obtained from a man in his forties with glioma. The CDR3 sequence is CASRPDRLAYNEQFF. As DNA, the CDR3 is TGTGCCAGCAGACCGGACAGGTTGGCCTACAATGAGCAGTTCTTC.